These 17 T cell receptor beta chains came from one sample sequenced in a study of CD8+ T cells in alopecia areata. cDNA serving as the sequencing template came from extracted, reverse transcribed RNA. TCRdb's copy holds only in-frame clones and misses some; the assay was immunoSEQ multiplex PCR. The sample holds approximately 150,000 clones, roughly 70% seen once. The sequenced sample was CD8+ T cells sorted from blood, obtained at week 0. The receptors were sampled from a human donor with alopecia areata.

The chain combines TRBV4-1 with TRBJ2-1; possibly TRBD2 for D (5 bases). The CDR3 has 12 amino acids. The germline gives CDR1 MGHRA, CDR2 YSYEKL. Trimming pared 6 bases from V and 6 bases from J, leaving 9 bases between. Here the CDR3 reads CASRGGSNEQFF. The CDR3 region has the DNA TGCGCCAGCAGAGGAGGAAGCAATGAGCAGTTCTTC.

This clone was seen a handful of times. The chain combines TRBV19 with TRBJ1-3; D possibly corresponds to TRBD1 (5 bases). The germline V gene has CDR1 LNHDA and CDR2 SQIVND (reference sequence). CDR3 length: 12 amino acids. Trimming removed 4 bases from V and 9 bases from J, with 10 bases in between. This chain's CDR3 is CASSTRGGTIYF. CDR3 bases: TGTGCCAGTAGTACCCGGGGGGGCACCATATATTTT.

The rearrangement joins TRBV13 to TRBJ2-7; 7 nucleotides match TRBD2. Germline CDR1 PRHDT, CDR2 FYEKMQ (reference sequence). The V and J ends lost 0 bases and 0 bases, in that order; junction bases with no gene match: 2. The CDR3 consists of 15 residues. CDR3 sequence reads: CASSLGGGSSYEQYF. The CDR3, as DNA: TGTGCCAGCAGCTTAGGCGGCGGGAGCTCCTACGAGCAGTACTTC.

The CDR3 loop is CATERGGPADTQYF. CDR3 DNA: TGTGCCACGGAGCGGGGGGGCCCCGCGGATACGCAGTATTTT. The chain links TRBV2 to TRBJ2-3; 10 nucleotides agree with TRBD2. CDR1 is SNHLY, CDR2 FYNNEI, per germline. With V trimmed by 10 bases and J by 6 bases, 10 bases remained unmatched. CDR3 size: 14 residues.

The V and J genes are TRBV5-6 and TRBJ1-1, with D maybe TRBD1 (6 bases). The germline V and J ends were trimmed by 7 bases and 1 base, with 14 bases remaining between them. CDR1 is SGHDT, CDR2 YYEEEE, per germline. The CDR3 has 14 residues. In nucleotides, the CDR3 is TGTGCCAGCTCCGAGGGGGAATGGAACACTGAAGCTTTCTTT. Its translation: CASSEGEWNTEAFF.

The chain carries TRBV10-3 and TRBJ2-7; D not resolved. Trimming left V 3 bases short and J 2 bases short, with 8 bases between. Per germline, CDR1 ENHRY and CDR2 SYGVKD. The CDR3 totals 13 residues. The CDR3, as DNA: TGTGCCATCAGTGATACCGGACCCTACGAGCAGTACTTC. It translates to CAISDTGPYEQYF.

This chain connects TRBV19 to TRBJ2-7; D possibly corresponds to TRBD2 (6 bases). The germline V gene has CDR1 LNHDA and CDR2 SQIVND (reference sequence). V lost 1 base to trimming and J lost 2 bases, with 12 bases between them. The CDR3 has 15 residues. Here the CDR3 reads CASSIGGGTAYEQYF. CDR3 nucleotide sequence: TGTGCCAGTAGTATAGGAGGCGGGACGGCCTACGAGCAGTACTTC.

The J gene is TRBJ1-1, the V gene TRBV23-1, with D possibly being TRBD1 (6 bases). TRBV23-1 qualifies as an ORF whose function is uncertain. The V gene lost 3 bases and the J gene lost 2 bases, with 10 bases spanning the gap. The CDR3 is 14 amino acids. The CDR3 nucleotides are TGCGCCAGCAGTCAGCCGACAGGAAACACTGAAGCTTTCTTT. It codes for CASSQPTGNTEAFF.

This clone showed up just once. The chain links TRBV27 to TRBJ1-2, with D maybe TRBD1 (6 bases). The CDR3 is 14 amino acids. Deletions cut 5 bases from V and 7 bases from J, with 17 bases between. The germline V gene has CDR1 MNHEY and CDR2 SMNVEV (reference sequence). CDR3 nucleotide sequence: TGTGCCAGCAGTCCCCGACAGGTTGGTCTTGGCTACACCTTC. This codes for CASSPRQVGLGYTF.

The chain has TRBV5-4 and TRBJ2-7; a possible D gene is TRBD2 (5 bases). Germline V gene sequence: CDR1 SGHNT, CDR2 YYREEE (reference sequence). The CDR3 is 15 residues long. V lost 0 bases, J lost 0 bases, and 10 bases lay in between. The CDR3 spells CASSLEVGSSYEQYF. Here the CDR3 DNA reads TGTGCCAGCAGCTTGGAGGTAGGGAGCTCCTACGAGCAGTACTTC.

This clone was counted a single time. This CDR3 reads CASSHRAQSYNEQFF. DNA of the CDR3: TGTGCCAGCAGCCATCGAGCCCAGAGCTACAATGAGCAGTTCTTC. The V and J genes are TRBV5-6 and TRBJ2-1; D gene uncertain. Germline V gives CDR1 SGHDT, CDR2 YYEEEE. This CDR3 region has 15 residues. Trimming removed 4 bases from V and 3 bases from J, with 14 bases in between.

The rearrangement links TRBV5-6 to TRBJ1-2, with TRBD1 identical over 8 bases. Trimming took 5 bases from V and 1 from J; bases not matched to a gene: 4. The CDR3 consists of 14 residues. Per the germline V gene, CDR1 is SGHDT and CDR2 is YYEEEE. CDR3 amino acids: CASRRQGHNYGYTF. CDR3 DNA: TGTGCCAGCAGGAGACAGGGGCATAACTATGGCTACACCTTC.

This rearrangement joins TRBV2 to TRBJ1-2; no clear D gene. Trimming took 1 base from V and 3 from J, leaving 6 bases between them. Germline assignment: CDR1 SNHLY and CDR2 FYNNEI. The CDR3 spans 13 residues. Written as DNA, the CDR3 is TGTGCCAGCAGTGAAGGCACGGACTATGGCTACACCTTC. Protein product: CASSEGTDYGYTF.

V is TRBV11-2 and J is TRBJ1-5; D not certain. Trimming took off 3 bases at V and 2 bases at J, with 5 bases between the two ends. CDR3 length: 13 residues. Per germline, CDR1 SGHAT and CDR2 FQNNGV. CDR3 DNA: TGTGCCAGCAGCTTTTCCGGCAATCAGCCCCAGCATTTT. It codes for CASSFSGNQPQHF.

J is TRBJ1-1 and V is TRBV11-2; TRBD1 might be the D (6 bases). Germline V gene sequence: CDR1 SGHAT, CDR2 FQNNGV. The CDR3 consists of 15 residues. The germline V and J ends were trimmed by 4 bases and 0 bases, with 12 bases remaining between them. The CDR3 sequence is CASSSGGQMNTEAFF. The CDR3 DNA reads TGTGCCAGCAGCTCGGGAGGACAGATGAACACTGAAGCTTTCTTT.

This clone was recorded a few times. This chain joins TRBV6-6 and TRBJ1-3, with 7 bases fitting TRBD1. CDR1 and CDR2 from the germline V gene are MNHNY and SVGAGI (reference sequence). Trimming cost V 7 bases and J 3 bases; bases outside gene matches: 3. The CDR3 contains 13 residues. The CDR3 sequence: CASTAGGGNTIYF. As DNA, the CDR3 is TGTGCCAGCACCGCAGGGGGTGGAAACACCATATATTTT.

The CDR3: CASSYQGDEQYF. CDR3 nucleotide sequence: TGTGCCAGCAGCTATCAGGGGGACGAGCAGTACTTC. This rearrangement joins TRBV5-6 to TRBJ2-7; 7 bases match TRBD1. This CDR3 spans 12 amino acids. V lost 3 bases and J lost 5; bases outside the gene matches: 2. Looked up from germline, CDR1 is SGHDT and CDR2 is YYEEEE.